This T cell receptor (beta chain) was identified during a study of blood T cell repertoires in COVID-19. Measured with immunoSEQ multiplex PCR; TCRdb has only the in-frame clones, and not every one. The sample comprises approximately 30,000 clones, 85% of which are singletons, and roughly 26% rests with the top ten. The V end was cut by 5 bases, the J end by 6 bases, with 16 bases between. The CDR3 is made up of 14 amino acids. Per the germline V gene, CDR1 is SGHAT and CDR2 is FQDESV (reference sequence). Sequencing used peripheral blood. The V gene is TRBV11-1, the J gene TRBJ2-5, with D tentatively TRBD2 (8 bases). The TCR sequence derives from a human donor in a cohort sampled during active COVID-19. In nucleotides, the CDR3 is TGTGCCAGCAGCCGGGAGGGGGCAAAGAAGACCCAGTACTTC. This gives the protein CASSREGAKKTQYF.